A selection of T cell receptor beta chains follows, all from one sample in a study of beta chain features in type 1 diabetes. Clones were read by immunoSEQ multiplex PCR, and TCRdb kept only the in-frame ones, dropping some. Among 150,000 or so clones, about 51% were seen once, and the ten largest hold around 0.42%. The sample taken for sequencing was Tregs from blood. The origin of the receptors is a man aged 18 to 30 in good health. CDR3s include the opening cysteine and the closing phenylalanine or tryptophan. The D gene is left open where the match is weak. Only some rows state a clone size, as once, few, many or a class for expanded clones.

cdr3_aa: CASSPLPLAGGRYNEQFF
cdr3_nt: TGTGCCAGCAGCCCCCTACCACTAGCGGGGGGGCGATACAATGAGCAGTTCTTC
j_call: TRBJ2-1
d_call: TRBD2
v_call: TRBV7-3
clone_size: -

cdr3_aa: CASSPQGGRQAGGYTF
cdr3_nt: TGTGCCAGCAGCCCACAGGGCGGGAGACAGGCTGGTGGCTACACCTTC
j_call: TRBJ1-2
d_call: -
v_call: TRBV7-2
clone_size: few

cdr3_aa: CAGRGGTDTQYF
cdr3_nt: TGTGCCGGAAGGGGCGGCACAGATACGCAGTATTTT
j_call: TRBJ2-3
d_call: -
v_call: TRBV6-6
clone_size: once

cdr3_aa: CASSIAAVSGANVLTF
cdr3_nt: TGTGCCAGTAGTATCGCGGCTGTCTCTGGGGCCAACGTCCTGACTTTC
j_call: TRBJ2-6
d_call: -
v_call: TRBV19
clone_size: -

cdr3_aa: CASSGGWGGEPQHF
cdr3_nt: TGTGCCAGCAGCGGAGGTTGGGGGGGGGAGCCCCAGCATTTT
j_call: TRBJ1-5
d_call: -
v_call: TRBV9
clone_size: -

cdr3_aa: CASSLSGGLSYEQYF
cdr3_nt: TGCGCCAGCAGCTTGTCAGGGGGGCTATCCTACGAGCAGTACTTC
j_call: TRBJ2-7
d_call: -
v_call: TRBV5-1
clone_size: -

cdr3_aa: CSVIQRAGSGELFF
cdr3_nt: TGCAGCGTTATCCAACGGGCCGGGAGCGGGGAGCTGTTTTTT
j_call: TRBJ2-2
d_call: -
v_call: TRBV29-1
clone_size: few

cdr3_aa: CASSRSFWGVEIGPKNIQYF
cdr3_nt: TGTGCCAGCAGCCGCTCTTTCTGGGGGGTGGAAATAGGGCCCAAAAACATTCAGTACTTC
j_call: TRBJ2-4
d_call: -
v_call: TRBV28
clone_size: few

cdr3_aa: CASGAGGPGTQYF
cdr3_nt: TGTGCTAGTGGTGCCGGAGGGCCAGGTACGCAGTATTTT
j_call: TRBJ2-3
d_call: -
v_call: TRBV12-5
clone_size: -

cdr3_aa: CASSQGQANTEAFF
cdr3_nt: TGTGCCAGCTCACAGGGACAGGCAAACACTGAAGCTTTCTTT
j_call: TRBJ1-1
d_call: TRBD1
v_call: TRBV18
clone_size: once

cdr3_aa: CASSPGQGDSYEQYF
cdr3_nt: TGTGCCAGCAGCCCGGGACAGGGGGACTCCTACGAGCAGTACTTC
j_call: TRBJ2-7
d_call: TRBD1
v_call: TRBV7-9
clone_size: few

cdr3_aa: CATFGGVHEQYF
cdr3_nt: TGTGCCACCTTTGGGGGGGTGCACGAGCAGTACTTC
j_call: TRBJ2-7
d_call: TRBD2
v_call: TRBV28
clone_size: -

cdr3_aa: CASSQVVFRLTDTQYF
cdr3_nt: TGCGCCAGCAGCCAAGTAGTGTTTCGTCTTACAGATACGCAGTATTTT
j_call: TRBJ2-3
d_call: -
v_call: TRBV4-1
clone_size: -

cdr3_aa: CASRRDGQPTYGYTF
cdr3_nt: TGTGCCAGCCGGCGTGACGGACAGCCAACCTATGGCTACACCTTC
j_call: TRBJ1-2
d_call: -
v_call: TRBV10-3
clone_size: -

cdr3_aa: CASSQFEDRNEQFF
cdr3_nt: TGTGCCAGCAGCCAATTCGAAGACAGGAATGAGCAGTTCTTC
j_call: TRBJ2-1
d_call: -
v_call: TRBV14
clone_size: few

cdr3_aa: CASSFSGRGTGELFF
cdr3_nt: TGTGCCAGCAGTTTTAGCGGGAGGGGCACCGGGGAGCTGTTTTTT
j_call: TRBJ2-2
d_call: TRBD2
v_call: TRBV28
clone_size: few

cdr3_aa: CASSSGLAGSASLLEQFF
cdr3_nt: TGTGCCAGCAGCTCTGGACTAGCGGGAAGTGCTTCCCTTCTTGAGCAGTTCTTC
j_call: TRBJ2-1
d_call: TRBD2
v_call: TRBV5-4
clone_size: -

cdr3_aa: CASSLWGQGAEAYF
cdr3_nt: -
j_call: TRBJ2-7
d_call: -
v_call: TRBV5-1
clone_size: -

cdr3_aa: CASSRDRAYEQYF
cdr3_nt: TGTGCCAGCAGCCGGGACAGGGCCTACGAGCAGTACTTC
j_call: TRBJ2-7
d_call: TRBD1
v_call: TRBV6-5
clone_size: few

cdr3_aa: CAISAWGDSIGSDTQYF
cdr3_nt: TGTGCCATCAGTGCATGGGGGGACAGTATTGGGTCAGATACGCAGTATTTT
j_call: TRBJ2-3
d_call: -
v_call: TRBV10-3
clone_size: -

cdr3_aa: CASSPTGLAGVDQYF
cdr3_nt: TGCGCCAGCAGCCCCACGGGACTAGCGGGAGTAGATCAGTACTTC
j_call: TRBJ2-7
d_call: TRBD2
v_call: TRBV5-1
clone_size: -

cdr3_aa: CASSAHINYEQYF
cdr3_nt: TGTGCCAGCAGTGCACACATTAACTACGAGCAGTACTTC
j_call: TRBJ2-7
d_call: -
v_call: TRBV28
clone_size: -

cdr3_aa: CASSFSQGLWGSYEQYF
cdr3_nt: TGCGCCAGCAGTTTTTCACAGGGGTTATGGGGCTCCTACGAGCAGTACTTC
j_call: TRBJ2-7
d_call: TRBD1
v_call: TRBV5-1
clone_size: -

cdr3_aa: CSVIPGQHGYTF
cdr3_nt: TGCAGCGTGATACCGGGACAGCATGGCTACACCTTC
j_call: TRBJ1-2
d_call: TRBD1
v_call: TRBV29-1
clone_size: few

cdr3_aa: CASSLDGTGRAGANVLTF
cdr3_nt: TGCGCCAGCAGCTTGGATGGGACAGGGCGGGCTGGGGCCAACGTCCTGACTTTC
j_call: TRBJ2-6
d_call: TRBD1
v_call: TRBV5-1
clone_size: -

cdr3_aa: CASSLTGDRASEAFF
cdr3_nt: TGTGCCAGCAGCTTAACTGGGGACAGGGCCTCTGAAGCTTTCTTT
j_call: TRBJ1-1
d_call: TRBD1
v_call: TRBV7-3
clone_size: -

cdr3_aa: CAWGDRATYEQYF
cdr3_nt: TGTGCCTGGGGGGACAGGGCTACCTACGAGCAGTACTTC
j_call: TRBJ2-7
d_call: TRBD1
v_call: TRBV30
clone_size: -

cdr3_aa: CASSWGLNQPQHF
cdr3_nt: TGTGCCAGTAGTTGGGGACTCAATCAGCCCCAGCATTTT
j_call: TRBJ1-5
d_call: -
v_call: TRBV19
clone_size: -

cdr3_aa: CATSRDLASASTDTQYF
cdr3_nt: TGTGCCACCAGCAGAGATTTGGCTAGCGCGAGCACAGATACGCAGTATTTT
j_call: TRBJ2-3
d_call: -
v_call: TRBV15
clone_size: -

cdr3_aa: CASSGGEPYQPQHF
cdr3_nt: TGTGCCAGTTCCGGCGGGGAGCCGTATCAGCCCCAGCATTTT
j_call: TRBJ1-5
d_call: -
v_call: TRBV19
clone_size: -

cdr3_aa: CASTTGTRYGELFF
cdr3_nt: TGTGCCAGCACCACCGGGACTAGATACGGGGAGCTGTTTTTT
j_call: TRBJ2-2
d_call: TRBD2
v_call: TRBV7-2
clone_size: -

cdr3_aa: CASSPLRGRDLTEAFF
cdr3_nt: TGTGCCAGCTCACCACTCAGGGGACGGGATCTTACTGAAGCTTTCTTT
j_call: TRBJ1-1
d_call: -
v_call: TRBV18
clone_size: -

cdr3_aa: CASSVVTNPGIDTQYF
cdr3_nt: TGTGCCAGCAGCGTAGTTACAAACCCAGGGATAGATACGCAGTATTTT
j_call: TRBJ2-3
d_call: -
v_call: TRBV9
clone_size: -

cdr3_aa: CASSQDLGYSGELFF
cdr3_nt: TGTGCCAGCAGCCAAGATTTGGGCTACTCCGGGGAGCTGTTTTTT
j_call: TRBJ2-2
d_call: -
v_call: TRBV14
clone_size: -

cdr3_aa: CASSLVVPRAAWYF
cdr3_nt: TGTGCCAGCAGCTTAGTGGTACCCAGGGCCGCGTGGTATTTT
j_call: TRBJ2-3
d_call: -
v_call: TRBV7-9
clone_size: -

cdr3_aa: CASSQTGYEQYF
cdr3_nt: TGTGCCAGCAGCCAGACAGGCTACGAGCAGTACTTC
j_call: TRBJ2-7
d_call: -
v_call: TRBV14
clone_size: once

cdr3_aa: CASSQQTSGTDTQYF
cdr3_nt: TGCGCCAGCAGCCAACAGACTAGCGGCACAGATACGCAGTATTTT
j_call: TRBJ2-3
d_call: TRBD2
v_call: TRBV4-3
clone_size: -

cdr3_aa: CAISESMGTGPRPQHF
cdr3_nt: TGTGCCATCAGTGAGTCGATGGGAACAGGCCCGAGACCCCAGCATTTT
j_call: TRBJ1-5
d_call: -
v_call: TRBV10-3
clone_size: -